These T cell receptor beta chains were read from a single sample in a study of shared clonotypes between healthy human individuals. The assay was immunoSEQ multiplex PCR, and TCRdb's table has in-frame clones only and misses some. This sample has 2,500,000 or so clones, with approximately 93% found just once. The sequencing input was naive CD4+ T cells from PBMCs. The source is a man aged 18 to 30 in good health. Some clones in this sample may be carry-over from other donors' samples. Both conserved end residues are part of each CDR3. The order of the fields is D gene, J gene, V gene, CDR3 protein, CDR3 DNA. A D gene is named only where the DNA matches it firmly.

d_gene: TRBD1; j_gene: TRBJ2-7; v_gene: TRBV7-7; CDR3aa: CASSFFCDRGAYEQYF; CDR3nt: TGTGCCAGCAGCTTTTTTTGCGACAGGGGGGCCTACGAGCAGTACTTC
d_gene: -; j_gene: TRBJ2-2; v_gene: TRBV4-1; CDR3aa: CASSYWGRGPNGELFF; CDR3nt: TGCGCCAGCAGCTACTGGGGCAGGGGCCCGAACGGGGAGCTGTTTTTT
d_gene: -; j_gene: TRBJ2-3; v_gene: TRBV25-1; CDR3aa: CASSEGRGTDTQYF; CDR3nt: TGTGCCAGCAGTGAGGGCAGGGGCACAGATACGCAGTATTTT
d_gene: -; j_gene: TRBJ1-4; v_gene: TRBV2; CDR3aa: CASRLSNEKLFF; CDR3nt: TGTGCCAGCAGGTTAAGCAATGAAAAACTGTTTTTT
d_gene: TRBD1; j_gene: TRBJ1-2; v_gene: TRBV28; CDR3aa: CASSSTGGGYGYTF; CDR3nt: TGTGCCAGCAGTTCTACAGGGGGTGGGTATGGCTACACCTTC
d_gene: -; j_gene: TRBJ2-1; v_gene: TRBV7-9; CDR3aa: CASSFTYNEQFF; CDR3nt: TGTGCCAGCAGCTTTACTTACAATGAGCAGTTCTTC
d_gene: TRBD1; j_gene: TRBJ1-1; v_gene: TRBV27; CDR3aa: CASSLYRGTEAFF; CDR3nt: TGTGCCAGCAGTTTATACAGGGGTACTGAAGCTTTCTTT
d_gene: -; j_gene: TRBJ1-5; v_gene: TRBV23-1; CDR3aa: CASSQPRTTGYSNQPQHF; CDR3nt: TGCGCCAGCAGTCAACCGAGGACAACGGGCTATAGCAATCAGCCCCAGCATTTT
d_gene: TRBD1; j_gene: TRBJ1-2; v_gene: TRBV19; CDR3aa: CASSIHRDRDGDGYTF; CDR3nt: TGTGCCAGTAGTATCCACCGGGACAGGGATGGGGATGGCTACACCTTC
d_gene: TRBD2; j_gene: TRBJ2-7; v_gene: TRBV5-1; CDR3aa: CASSKTSGSPSSYEQYF; CDR3nt: TGCGCCAGCAGCAAGACTAGCGGGAGCCCGAGCTCCTACGAGCAGTACTTC
d_gene: TRBD2; j_gene: TRBJ2-7; v_gene: TRBV19; CDR3aa: CATPTRAGASYEQYF; CDR3nt: TGTGCCACTCCGACCCGCGCGGGAGCCTCCTACGAGCAGTACTTC
d_gene: -; j_gene: TRBJ2-1; v_gene: TRBV30; CDR3aa: CAVYDTYNEQFF; CDR3nt: TGTGCCGTCTATGACACCTACAATGAGCAGTTCTTC
d_gene: -; j_gene: TRBJ1-1; v_gene: TRBV14; CDR3aa: CASSQVWAGTTEAFF; CDR3nt: TGTGCCAGCAGCCAAGTATGGGCAGGGACCACTGAAGCTTTCTTT
d_gene: TRBD1; j_gene: TRBJ2-5; v_gene: TRBV6-6; CDR3aa: CASRKGQGKETQYF; CDR3nt: TGTGCCAGCAGGAAGGGACAGGGGAAAGAGACCCAGTACTTC